A single sample is the source of the 9 T cell receptor beta chains below, sequenced in a study of patients and donors after allogeneic stem cell transplantation. TCRdb re-called the RT-PCR reads with MiXCR, one entry per CDR3 protein. The sample records roughly 880,000 distinct CDR3 sequences, roughly 18% being singletons. What was sequenced was blood, either unsorted or a sorted T cell fraction (not recorded which). Every receptor here comes from a human donor who was either an allogeneic HSCT recipient or a stem cell or donor lymphocyte infusion donor (not recorded which). It is not recorded whose cells these are; they may come from a transplant donor.

This clonotype was observed a few times. This chain connects TRBV15 to TRBJ2-1, with 12 bases matching TRBD2. The V gene end was trimmed by 0 bases and the J gene end by 4 bases; junction bases not matched to a gene: 4. The length of the CDR3 is 17 residues. Per germline, CDR1 LNHNV and CDR2 YYDKDF (reference sequence). This CDR3 reads CATSRDLAGGGYNEQFF. CDR3 sequence (DNA): TGTGCCACCAGCAGAGATCTAGCGGGGGGGGGATACAATGAGCAGTTCTTC.

This clonotype has a count of ten or more. V gene TRBV5-1 combines with J gene TRBJ2-3; TRBD1 aligns across 8 bases. Germline CDR1 reads SGHRS; CDR2 reads YFSETQ. J was trimmed by 3 bases and V by 4 bases; bases with no gene match: 4. The CDR3 consists of 14 residues. The CDR3 loop is CASSTQGATDTQYF. DNA of the CDR3: TGCGCCAGCAGCACTCAGGGGGCAACAGATACGCAGTATTTT.

The CDR3 region has the DNA TGTGCCAGCAGCGCCTTCTTGAGCTCTGGAAACACCATATATTTT. Protein sequence: CASSAFLSSGNTIYF. This chain links TRBV9 with TRBJ1-3; D not certain. The V gene lost 3 bases and the J gene lost 0 bases, with 10 bases spanning the gap. CDR3 length: 15 residues. The germline CDR1 and CDR2 sequences are SGDLS and YYNGEE.

Only a few counts were recorded for this clonotype. This chain uses TRBV6-1 with TRBJ1-2; TRBD1 agrees at 10 bases. CDR1 is MNHNS and CDR2 is SASEGT in the germline V gene. The CDR3 is 17 residues long. Trimming at V came to 6 bases and at J to 0 bases, leaving 10 bases not matched to a gene. The CDR3 protein is CASSPTGGNTANYGYTF. The CDR3 coding sequence is TGTGCCAGCAGCCCGACAGGGGGCAATACAGCTAACTATGGCTACACCTTC.

At least ten counts were recorded for this clonotype. The V and J genes are TRBV3-1 and TRBJ1-5; D uncertain. CDR3 length: 14 amino acids. V was trimmed by 1 base and J by 4 bases, leaving 8 bases between them. Germline CDR1 and CDR2: LGHDT and YNNKEL (reference sequence). For the CDR3, the DNA is TGTGCCAGCAGCCAAGCGGACGGAAATCAGCCCCAGCATTTT. This encodes CASSQADGNQPQHF.

V gene TRBV7-7 combines with J gene TRBJ2-3; the match to TRBD2 covers 9 bases. Germline values: CDR1 SSHAT, CDR2 FNYEAQ (reference sequence). V lost 5 bases and J lost 5; bases outside the gene matches: 8. This CDR3 contains 15 residues. In nucleotides, the CDR3 is TGTGCCAGCAGCCTCGTAGCGGGAGCGATAGATACGCAGTATTTT. This translates into CASSLVAGAIDTQYF.

J is TRBJ2-1 and V is TRBV27; no clear D gene. The CDR3 has 15 residues. Germline CDR1 is MNHEY and CDR2 is SMNVEV (reference sequence). V was trimmed by 1 base and J by 5 bases, leaving 12 bases between them. CDR3 bases: TGTGCCAGCAGTTTATATATAGGCAGCCACAATGAGCAGTTCTTC. It translates to CASSLYIGSHNEQFF.

The sample holds a few counts of this clonotype. The gene calls are TRBV10-3 and TRBJ2-7; 9 positions match TRBD2. The length of the CDR3 is 14 residues. Germline-derived CDR1 and CDR2 are ENHRY and SYGVKD. V shed 11 bases and J 7 bases; nucleotides not matched to a gene: 15. The CDR3, as DNA: TGTGCCCTCTCGGGCGCGGGAGGGCCAAGGGAGCAGTACTTC. Its protein is CALSGAGGPREQYF.

This clonotype was counted between two and nine times. This chain joins TRBV4-2 and TRBJ2-7, with 9 positions matching TRBD1. The ends lost 2 bases at V and 3 bases at J; junction bases unmatched: 2. The CDR3 covers 14 residues. CDR1 LGHNA and CDR2 YNFKEQ come from the germline V gene. The CDR3 sequence: CASSQRTGVYEQYF. CDR3 nucleotide sequence: TGTGCCAGCAGCCAACGGACAGGGGTCTACGAGCAGTACTTC.